This TCR beta chain was observed in a study of T cells in Graves' hyperthyroidism and ophthalmopathy. Study information: Peripheral blood was obtained at initial diagnosis, preceding any treatment.

This clonotype came up many times. Its antigen is unknown. This CDR3 is built from 15 residues. Trimming took 5 bases from V and 9 from J; bases not matched to a gene: 9. Patients between 18 and 65 years old had hyperthyroidism, newly diagnosed and lasting under 2 months. Regions amplified from RNA transcripts were the TCR beta CDR3 regions. During a first-round RT-PCR of the TCR CDR3, the HTBI primer set was used. TCRdb analysed the multiplex PCR reads with MiXCR anew, one entry per CDR3 protein. The sample lists approximately 610,000 distinct CDR3 sequences, 16% occurring once. Findings and caveats of the study: Expanded thyroid clonotypes (above 0.001) were mostly also found in blood.

This clonotype originated in a woman aged 18 to 35 with Graves' hyperthyroidism. Sequencing input: blood. The chain uses TRBV12-3 or TRBV12-4 and TRBJ2-1, with TRBD1 matching 11 bases. CDR3 in amino acids: CASSHSGQGVGEQFF. The CDR3 DNA follows: TGTGCCAGCAGTCACTCGGGACAGGGGGTTGGTGAGCAGTTCTTC.